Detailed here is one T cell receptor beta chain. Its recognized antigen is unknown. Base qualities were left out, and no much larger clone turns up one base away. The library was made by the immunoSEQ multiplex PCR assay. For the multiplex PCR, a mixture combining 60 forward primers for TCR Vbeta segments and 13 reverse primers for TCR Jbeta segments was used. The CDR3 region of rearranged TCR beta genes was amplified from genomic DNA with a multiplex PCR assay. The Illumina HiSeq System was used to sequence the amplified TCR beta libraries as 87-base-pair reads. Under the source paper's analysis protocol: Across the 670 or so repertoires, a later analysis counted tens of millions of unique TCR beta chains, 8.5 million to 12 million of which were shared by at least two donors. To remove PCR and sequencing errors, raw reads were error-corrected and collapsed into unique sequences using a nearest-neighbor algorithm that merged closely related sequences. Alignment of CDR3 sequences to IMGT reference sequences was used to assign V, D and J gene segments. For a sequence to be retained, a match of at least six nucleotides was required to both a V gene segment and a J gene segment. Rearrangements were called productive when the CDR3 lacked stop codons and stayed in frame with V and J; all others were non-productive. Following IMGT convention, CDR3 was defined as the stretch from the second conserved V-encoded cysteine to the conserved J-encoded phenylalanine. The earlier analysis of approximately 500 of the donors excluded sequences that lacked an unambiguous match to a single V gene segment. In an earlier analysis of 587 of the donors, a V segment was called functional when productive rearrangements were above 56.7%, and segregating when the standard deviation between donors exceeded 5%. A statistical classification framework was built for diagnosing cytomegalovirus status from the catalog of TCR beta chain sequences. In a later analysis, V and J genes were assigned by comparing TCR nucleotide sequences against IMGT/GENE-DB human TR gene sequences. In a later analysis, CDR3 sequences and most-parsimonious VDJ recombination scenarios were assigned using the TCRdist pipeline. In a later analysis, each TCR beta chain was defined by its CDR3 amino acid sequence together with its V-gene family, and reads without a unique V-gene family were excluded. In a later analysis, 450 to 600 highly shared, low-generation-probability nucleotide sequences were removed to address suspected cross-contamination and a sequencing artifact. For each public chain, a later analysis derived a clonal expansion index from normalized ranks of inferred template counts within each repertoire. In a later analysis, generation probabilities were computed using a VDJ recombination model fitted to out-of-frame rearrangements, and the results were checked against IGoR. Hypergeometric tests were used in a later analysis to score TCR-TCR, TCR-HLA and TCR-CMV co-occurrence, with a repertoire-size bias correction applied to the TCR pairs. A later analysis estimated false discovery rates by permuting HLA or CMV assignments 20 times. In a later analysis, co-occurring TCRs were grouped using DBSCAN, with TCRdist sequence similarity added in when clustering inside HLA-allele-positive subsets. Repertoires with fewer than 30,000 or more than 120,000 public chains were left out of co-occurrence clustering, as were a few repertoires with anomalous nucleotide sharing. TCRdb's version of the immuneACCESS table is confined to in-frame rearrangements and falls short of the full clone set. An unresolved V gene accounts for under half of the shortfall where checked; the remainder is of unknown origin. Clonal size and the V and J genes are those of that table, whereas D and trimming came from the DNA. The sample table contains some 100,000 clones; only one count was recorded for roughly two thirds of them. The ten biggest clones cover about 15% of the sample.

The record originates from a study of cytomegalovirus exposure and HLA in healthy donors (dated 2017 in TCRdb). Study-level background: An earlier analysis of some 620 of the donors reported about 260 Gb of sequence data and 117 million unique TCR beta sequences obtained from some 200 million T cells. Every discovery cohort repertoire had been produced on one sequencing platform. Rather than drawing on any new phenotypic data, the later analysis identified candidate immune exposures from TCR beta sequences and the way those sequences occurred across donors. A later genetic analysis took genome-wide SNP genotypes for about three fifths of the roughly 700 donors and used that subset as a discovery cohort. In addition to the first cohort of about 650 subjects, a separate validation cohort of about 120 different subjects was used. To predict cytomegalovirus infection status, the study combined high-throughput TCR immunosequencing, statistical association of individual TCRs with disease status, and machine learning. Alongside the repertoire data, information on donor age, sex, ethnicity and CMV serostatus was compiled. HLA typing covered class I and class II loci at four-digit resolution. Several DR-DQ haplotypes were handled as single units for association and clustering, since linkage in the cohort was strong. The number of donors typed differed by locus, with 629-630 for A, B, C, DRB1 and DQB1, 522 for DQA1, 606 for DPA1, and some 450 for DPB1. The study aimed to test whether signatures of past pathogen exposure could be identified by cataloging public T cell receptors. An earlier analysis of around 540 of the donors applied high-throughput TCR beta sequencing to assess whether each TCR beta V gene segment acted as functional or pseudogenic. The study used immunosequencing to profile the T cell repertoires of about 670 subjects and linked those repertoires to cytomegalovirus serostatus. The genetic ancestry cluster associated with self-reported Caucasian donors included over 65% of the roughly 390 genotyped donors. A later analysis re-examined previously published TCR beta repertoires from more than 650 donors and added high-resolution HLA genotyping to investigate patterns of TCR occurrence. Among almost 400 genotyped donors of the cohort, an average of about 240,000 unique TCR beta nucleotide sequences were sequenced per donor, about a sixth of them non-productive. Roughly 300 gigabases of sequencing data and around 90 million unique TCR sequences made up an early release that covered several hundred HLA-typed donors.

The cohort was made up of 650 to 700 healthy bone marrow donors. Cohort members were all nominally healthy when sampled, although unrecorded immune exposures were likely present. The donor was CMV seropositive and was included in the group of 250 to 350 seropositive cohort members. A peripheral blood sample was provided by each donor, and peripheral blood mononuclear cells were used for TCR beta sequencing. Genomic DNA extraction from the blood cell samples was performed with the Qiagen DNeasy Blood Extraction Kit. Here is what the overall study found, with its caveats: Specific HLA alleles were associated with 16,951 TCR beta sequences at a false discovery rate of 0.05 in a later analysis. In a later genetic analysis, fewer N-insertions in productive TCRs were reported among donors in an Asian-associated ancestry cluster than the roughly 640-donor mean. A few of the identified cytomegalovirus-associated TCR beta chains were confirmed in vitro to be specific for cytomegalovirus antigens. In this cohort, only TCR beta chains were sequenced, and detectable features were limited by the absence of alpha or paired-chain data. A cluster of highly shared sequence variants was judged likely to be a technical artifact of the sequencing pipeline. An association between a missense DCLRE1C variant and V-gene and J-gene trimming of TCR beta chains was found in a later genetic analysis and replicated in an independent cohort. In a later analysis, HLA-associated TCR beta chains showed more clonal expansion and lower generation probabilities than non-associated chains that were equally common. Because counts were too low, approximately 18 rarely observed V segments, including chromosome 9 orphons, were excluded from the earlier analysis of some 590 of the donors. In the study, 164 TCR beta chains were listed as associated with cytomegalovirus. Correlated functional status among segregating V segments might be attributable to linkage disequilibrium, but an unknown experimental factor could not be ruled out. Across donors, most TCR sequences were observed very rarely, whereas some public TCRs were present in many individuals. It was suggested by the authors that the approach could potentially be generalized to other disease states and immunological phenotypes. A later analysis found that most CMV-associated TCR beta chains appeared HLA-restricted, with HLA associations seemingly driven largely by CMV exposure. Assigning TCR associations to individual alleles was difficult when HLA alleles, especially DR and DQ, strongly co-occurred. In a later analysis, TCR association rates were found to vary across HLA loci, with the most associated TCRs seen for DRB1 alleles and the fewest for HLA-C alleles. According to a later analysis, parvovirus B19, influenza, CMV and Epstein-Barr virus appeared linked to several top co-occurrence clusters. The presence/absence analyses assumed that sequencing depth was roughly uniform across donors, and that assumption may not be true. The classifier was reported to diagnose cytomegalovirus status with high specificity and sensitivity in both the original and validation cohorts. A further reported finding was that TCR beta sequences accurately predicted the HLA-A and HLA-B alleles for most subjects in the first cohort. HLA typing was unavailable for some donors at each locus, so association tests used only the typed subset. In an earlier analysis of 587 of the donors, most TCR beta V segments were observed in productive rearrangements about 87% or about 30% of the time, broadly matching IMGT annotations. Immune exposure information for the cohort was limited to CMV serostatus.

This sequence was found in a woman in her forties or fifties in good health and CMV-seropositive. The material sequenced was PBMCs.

CDR3 protein: CASSSPGDWETQYF. Read as DNA, the sequence is TGTGCCAGCAGCTCCCCGGGGGACTGGGAGACCCAGTACTTC. Recombination connected TRBV5-6 to TRBJ2-5; the D gene is possibly TRBD2, with 6 bases matching. From cysteine to phenylalanine, the CDR3 is 14 amino acids long. Only CDR3 DNA remains: 42 bases, in frame from the first base. The V and J ends are trimmed by 3 bases and 5 bases, leaving 14 bases between them. The germline V gene specifies SGHDT as CDR1 and YYEEEE as CDR2.